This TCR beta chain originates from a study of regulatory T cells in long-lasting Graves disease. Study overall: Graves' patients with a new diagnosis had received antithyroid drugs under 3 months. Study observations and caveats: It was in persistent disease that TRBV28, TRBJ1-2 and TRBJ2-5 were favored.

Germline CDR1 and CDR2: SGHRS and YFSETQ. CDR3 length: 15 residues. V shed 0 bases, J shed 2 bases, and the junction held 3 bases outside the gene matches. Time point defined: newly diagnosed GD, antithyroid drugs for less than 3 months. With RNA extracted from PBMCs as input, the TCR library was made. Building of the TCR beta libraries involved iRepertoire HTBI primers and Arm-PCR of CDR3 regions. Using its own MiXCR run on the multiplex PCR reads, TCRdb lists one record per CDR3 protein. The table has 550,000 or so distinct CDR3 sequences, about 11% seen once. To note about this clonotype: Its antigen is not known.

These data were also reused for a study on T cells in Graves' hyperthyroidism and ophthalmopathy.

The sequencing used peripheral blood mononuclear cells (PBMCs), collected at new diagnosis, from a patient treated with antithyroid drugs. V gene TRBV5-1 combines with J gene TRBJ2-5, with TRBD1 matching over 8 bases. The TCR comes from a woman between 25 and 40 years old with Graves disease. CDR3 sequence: CASSLGDRRQETQYF. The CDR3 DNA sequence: TGCGCCAGCAGCTTGGGGGACAGGCGACAAGAGACCCAGTACTTC. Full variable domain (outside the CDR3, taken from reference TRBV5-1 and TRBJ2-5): KAGVTQTPRYLIKTRGQQVTLSCSPISGHRSVSWYQQTPGQGLQFLFEYFSETQRNKGNFPGRFSGRQFSNSRSEMNVSTLELGDSALYLCASSLGDRRQETQYFGPGTRLLVL.